The 5 T cell receptor beta chains below were found in one sample sequenced in a study of identical twins. TCRdb analysed the 5' RACE reads with MiXCR anew, one entry per CDR3 protein. The sample lists some 690,000 distinct CDR3 sequences; approximately 21% were seen once. The same specimen was also included in a second study, on T cells expressing NK-cell markers.

Specimen: PBMCs. The receptor source for this set is a woman aged 18-29 years in good health.

The gene calls are TRBV10-3 and TRBJ2-1, with TRBD2 identical over 15 bases. The ends lost 6 bases at V and 4 bases at J; junction bases unmatched: 4. This CDR3 has 16 residues. Germline assignment: CDR1 ENHRY and CDR2 SYGVKD. The CDR3 sequence is CAISSGLAGGYNEQFF. The CDR3 coding sequence is TGTGCCATCAGCTCGGGACTAGCGGGAGGTTACAATGAGCAGTTCTTC.

The CDR3 DNA is TGTGCCAGCACCCTCGACAGGGCACAAGAGACCCAGTACTTC. Encoded protein: CASTLDRAQETQYF. The chain is built from TRBV12-3 or TRBV12-4 and TRBJ2-5; 7 nucleotides match TRBD1. The V gene end was trimmed by 7 bases and the J gene end by 2 bases; junction bases not matched to a gene: 7. The length of the CDR3 is 14 residues.

This clonotype was detected ten times or more. This chain connects TRBV9 to TRBJ2-3, with D unresolved. The germline CDR1 and CDR2 sequences are SGDLS and YYNGEE. V lost 3 bases and J lost 2, with 10 bases in between. This CDR3 contains 14 residues. CDR3 nucleotide sequence: TGTGCCAGCAGCGATGATGTGTACACAGATACGCAGTATTTT. Translation gives CASSDDVYTDTQYF. Using reference TRBV9 and TRBJ2-3 for the parts outside the CDR3, the full variable domain is DSGVTQTPKHLITATGQRVTLRCSPRSGDLSVYWYQQSLDQGLQFLIQYYNGEERAKGNILERFSAQQFPDLHSELNLSSLELGDSALYFCASSDDVYTDTQYFGPGTRLTVL.

The chain combines TRBV6-2 or TRBV6-3 with TRBJ2-7; 7 nucleotides line up with TRBD2. The CDR3 consists of 16 residues. After removal of 8 bases from V and 6 bases from J, the junction contained 19 bases not matched to a gene. Germline CDR1 and CDR2: MNHEY and SVGEGT. CDR3 residues: CASEGPRGSSLFEQYF. CDR3 DNA sequence: TGTGCCAGCGAGGGCCCGCGCGGGAGTTCCTTATTCGAGCAGTACTTC.

This clonotype was seen repeatedly, ten times or more. This chain joins TRBV5-1 and TRBJ2-5; 8 nucleotides align to TRBD2. The CDR3 covers 14 residues. V trimming: 4 bases; J trimming: 5 bases; junction bases outside the gene matches: 7. Germline V CDR1 and CDR2: SGHRS, YFSETQ. The CDR3 sequence is CASSPGGGLETQYF. The CDR3, as DNA: TGCGCCAGCAGCCCGGGAGGGGGTTTGGAGACCCAGTACTTC. The whole variable domain, remainder taken from reference TRBV5-1 and TRBJ2-5, is KAGVTQTPRYLIKTRGQQVTLSCSPISGHRSVSWYQQTPGQGLQFLFEYFSETQRNKGNFPGRFSGRQFSNSRSEMNVSTLELGDSALYLCASSPGGGLETQYFGPGTRLLVL.